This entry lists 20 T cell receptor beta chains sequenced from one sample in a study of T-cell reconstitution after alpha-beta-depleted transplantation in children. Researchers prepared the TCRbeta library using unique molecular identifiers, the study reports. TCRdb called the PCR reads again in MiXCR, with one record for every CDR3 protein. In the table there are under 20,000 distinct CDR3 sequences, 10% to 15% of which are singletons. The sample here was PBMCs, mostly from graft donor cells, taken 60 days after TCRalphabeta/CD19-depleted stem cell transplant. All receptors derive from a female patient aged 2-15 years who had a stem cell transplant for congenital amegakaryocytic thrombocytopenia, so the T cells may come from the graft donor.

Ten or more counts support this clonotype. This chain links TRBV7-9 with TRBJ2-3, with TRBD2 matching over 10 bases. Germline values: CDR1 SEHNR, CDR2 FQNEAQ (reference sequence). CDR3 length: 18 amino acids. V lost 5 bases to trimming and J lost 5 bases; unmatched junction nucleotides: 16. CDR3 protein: CASSLLKLAGWMEDTQYF. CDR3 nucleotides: TGTGCCAGCAGCCTGCTTAAACTAGCGGGATGGATGGAAGATACGCAGTATTTT.

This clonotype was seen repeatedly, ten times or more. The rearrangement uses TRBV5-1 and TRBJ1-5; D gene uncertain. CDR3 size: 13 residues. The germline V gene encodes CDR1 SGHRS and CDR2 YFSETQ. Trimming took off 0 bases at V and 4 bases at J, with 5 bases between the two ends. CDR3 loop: CASSLAVNQPQHF. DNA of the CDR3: TGCGCCAGCAGCTTGGCGGTGAATCAGCCCCAGCATTTT.

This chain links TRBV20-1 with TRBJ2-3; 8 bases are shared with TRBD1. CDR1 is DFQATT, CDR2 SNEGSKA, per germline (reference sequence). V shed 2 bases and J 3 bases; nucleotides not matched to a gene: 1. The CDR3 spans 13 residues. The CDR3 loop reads CSARWDRTDTQYF. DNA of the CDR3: TGCAGTGCTAGATGGGACAGGACAGATACGCAGTATTTT.

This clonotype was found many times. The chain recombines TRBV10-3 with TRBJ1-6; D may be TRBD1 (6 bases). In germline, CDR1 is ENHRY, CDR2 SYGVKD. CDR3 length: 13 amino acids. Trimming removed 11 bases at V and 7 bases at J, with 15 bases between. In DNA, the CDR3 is TGTGCCTCTTACAGGGAGATCAATTCACCCCTCCACTTT. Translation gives CASYREINSPLHF.

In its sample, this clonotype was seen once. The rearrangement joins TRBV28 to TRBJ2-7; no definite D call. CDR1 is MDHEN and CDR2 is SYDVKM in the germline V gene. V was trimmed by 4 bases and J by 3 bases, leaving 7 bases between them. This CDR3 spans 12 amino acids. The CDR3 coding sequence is TGTGCCAGCAGTTCTCATATCTACGAGCAGTACTTC. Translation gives CASSSHIYEQYF.

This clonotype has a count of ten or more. This CDR3 is CASSFDDGYTQYF. The CDR3 bases are TGTGCCAGCAGTTTCGACGACGGATATACGCAGTATTTT. The rearrangement uses TRBV12-3 or TRBV12-4 and TRBJ2-3, with D hard to call. CDR3 length: 13 residues. Deletions cut 3 bases from V and 7 bases from J, with 11 bases between.

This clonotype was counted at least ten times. The CDR3 reads CASSLATAGGPGTQYF. The CDR3 coding sequence is TGCGCCAGCAGCTTGGCCACGGCGGGAGGGCCGGGTACGCAGTATTTT. The chain couples TRBV5-1 to TRBJ2-3; 9 nucleotides align to TRBD2. Germline V CDR1 and CDR2: SGHRS, YFSETQ. The CDR3 spans 16 residues. After removal of 0 bases from V and 8 bases from J, the junction contained 10 bases not matched to a gene. The full variable domain, completed using reference TRBV5-1 and TRBJ2-3, is KAGVTQTPRYLIKTRGQQVTLSCSPISGHRSVSWYQQTPGQGLQFLFEYFSETQRNKGNFPGRFSGRQFSNSRSEMNVSTLELGDSALYLCASSLATAGGPGTQYFGPGTRLTVL.

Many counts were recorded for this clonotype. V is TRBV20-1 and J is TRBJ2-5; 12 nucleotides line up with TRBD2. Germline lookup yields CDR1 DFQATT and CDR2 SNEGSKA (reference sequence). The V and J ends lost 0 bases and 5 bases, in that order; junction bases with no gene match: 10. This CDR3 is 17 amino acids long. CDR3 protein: CSARDIETSGSGETQYF. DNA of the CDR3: TGCAGTGCTAGAGATATTGAGACTAGCGGGAGTGGCGAGACCCAGTACTTC.

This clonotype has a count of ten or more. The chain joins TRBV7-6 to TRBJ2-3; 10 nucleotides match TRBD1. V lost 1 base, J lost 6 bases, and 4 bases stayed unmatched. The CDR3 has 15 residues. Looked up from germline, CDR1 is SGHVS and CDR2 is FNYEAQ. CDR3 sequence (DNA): TGTGCCAGCAGCTTAGTGACAGGGGGCTGGGATACGCAGTATTTT. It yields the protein CASSLVTGGWDTQYF.

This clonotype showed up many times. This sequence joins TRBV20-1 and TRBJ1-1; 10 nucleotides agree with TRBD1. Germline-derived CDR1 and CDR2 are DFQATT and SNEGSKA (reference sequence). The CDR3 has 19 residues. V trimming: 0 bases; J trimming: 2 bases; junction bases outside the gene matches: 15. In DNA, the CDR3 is TGCAGTGCTAGAGATTTCAGAGGCCGCGGACAGGGGGTAAACACTGAAGCTTTCTTT. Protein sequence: CSARDFRGRGQGVNTEAFF.

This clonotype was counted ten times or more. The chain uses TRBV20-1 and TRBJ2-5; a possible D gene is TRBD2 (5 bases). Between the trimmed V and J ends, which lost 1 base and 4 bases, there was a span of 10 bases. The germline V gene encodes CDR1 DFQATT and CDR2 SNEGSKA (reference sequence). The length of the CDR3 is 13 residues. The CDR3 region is CSARVPGTETQYF. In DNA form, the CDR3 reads TGCAGTGCTAGAGTACCGGGAACAGAGACCCAGTACTTC.

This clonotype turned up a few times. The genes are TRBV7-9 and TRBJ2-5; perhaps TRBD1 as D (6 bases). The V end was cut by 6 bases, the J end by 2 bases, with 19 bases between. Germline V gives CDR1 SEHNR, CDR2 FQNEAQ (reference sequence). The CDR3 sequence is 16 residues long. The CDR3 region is CASSGVGQPFQETQYF. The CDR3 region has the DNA TGTGCCAGCAGTGGGGTAGGACAGCCTTTTCAAGAGACCCAGTACTTC.

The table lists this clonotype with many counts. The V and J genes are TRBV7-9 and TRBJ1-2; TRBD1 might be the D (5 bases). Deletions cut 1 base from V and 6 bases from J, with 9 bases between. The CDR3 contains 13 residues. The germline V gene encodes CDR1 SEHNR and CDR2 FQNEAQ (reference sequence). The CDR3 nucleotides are TGTGCCAGCAGCTTAGTCAGGGAGGATGGCTACACCTTC. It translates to CASSLVREDGYTF.

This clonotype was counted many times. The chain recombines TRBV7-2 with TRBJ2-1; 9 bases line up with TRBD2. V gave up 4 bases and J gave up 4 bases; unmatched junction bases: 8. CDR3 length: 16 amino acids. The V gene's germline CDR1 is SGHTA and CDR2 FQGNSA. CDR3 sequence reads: CASSSHPSGGYNEQFF. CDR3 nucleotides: TGTGCCAGCAGCTCACACCCAAGCGGGGGGTACAATGAGCAGTTCTTC.

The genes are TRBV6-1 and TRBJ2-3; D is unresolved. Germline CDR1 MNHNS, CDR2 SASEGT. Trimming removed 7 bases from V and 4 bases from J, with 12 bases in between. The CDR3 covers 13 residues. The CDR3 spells CASTQSPPDTQYF. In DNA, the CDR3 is TGTGCCAGCACCCAGAGTCCCCCAGATACGCAGTATTTT.

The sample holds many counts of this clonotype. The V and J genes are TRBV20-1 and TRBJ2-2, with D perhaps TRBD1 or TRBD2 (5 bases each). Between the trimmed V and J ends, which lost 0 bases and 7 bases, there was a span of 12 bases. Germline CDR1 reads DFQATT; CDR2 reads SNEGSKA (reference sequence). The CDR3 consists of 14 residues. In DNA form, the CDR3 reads TGCAGTGCTAGAGACCGGGGCCTTAGCGGGGAGCTGTTTTTT. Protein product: CSARDRGLSGELFF.

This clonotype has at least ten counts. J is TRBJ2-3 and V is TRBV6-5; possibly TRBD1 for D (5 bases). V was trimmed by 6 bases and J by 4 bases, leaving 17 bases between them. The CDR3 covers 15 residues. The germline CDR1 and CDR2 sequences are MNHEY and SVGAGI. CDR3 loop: CASRGAPWGPDTQYF. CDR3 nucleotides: TGTGCCAGCAGGGGCGCCCCCTGGGGCCCAGATACGCAGTATTTT.

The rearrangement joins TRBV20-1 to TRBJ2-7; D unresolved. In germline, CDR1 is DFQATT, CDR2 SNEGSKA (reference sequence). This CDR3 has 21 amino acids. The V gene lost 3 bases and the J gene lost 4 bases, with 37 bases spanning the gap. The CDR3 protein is CSASPPPTLGLLGSGVYEQYF. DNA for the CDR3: TGCAGTGCTAGTCCTCCCCCCACATTAGGGCTCTTGGGTTCGGGCGTGTACGAGCAGTACTTC.

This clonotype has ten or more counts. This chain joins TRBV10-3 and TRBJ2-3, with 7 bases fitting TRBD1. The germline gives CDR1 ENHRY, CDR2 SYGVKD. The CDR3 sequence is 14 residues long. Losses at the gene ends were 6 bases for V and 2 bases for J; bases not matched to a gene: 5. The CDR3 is CAISLGQSTDTQYF. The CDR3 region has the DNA TGTGCCATCAGCTTGGGACAGTCCACAGATACGCAGTATTTT.

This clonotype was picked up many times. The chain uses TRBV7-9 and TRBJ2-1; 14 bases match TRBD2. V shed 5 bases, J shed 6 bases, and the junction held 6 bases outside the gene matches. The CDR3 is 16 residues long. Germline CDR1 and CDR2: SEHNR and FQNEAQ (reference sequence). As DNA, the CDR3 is TGTGCCAGCAGCAGACTAGCGGGAGGGATCAGCAATGAGCAGTTCTTC. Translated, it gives CASSRLAGGISNEQFF.